One and the same sample provided the 20 T cell receptor beta chains below, sequenced in a study of persistence of HIV-infected CD4 T cells. What these receptors recognize is not known. Lysates of CMV-infected fibroblasts at 9 to 10 ug/mL stimulated these cells. Responding CD4+ T cells were sorted by upregulation of both CD40 ligand and CD69. Sequencing used immunoSEQ version 4 in survey mode. Sequenced by immunoSEQ multiplex PCR; TCRdb stores in-frame clones only, minus some. The table records some 16,000 clones, around three fifths of them present only once. Sequencing used CD4+ T cells sorted from PBMCs after roughly 18-hour stimulation, obtained from a patient who received antiretroviral therapy. These receptors were obtained from an adult woman with HIV who was CMV-seropositive.

This chain uses TRBV14 with TRBJ1-4; 9 nucleotides agree with TRBD1. Germline V gene sequence: CDR1 SGHDN, CDR2 FVKESK. The ends lost 5 bases at V and 1 base at J; junction bases unmatched: 5. The length of the CDR3 is 16 residues. CDR3 coding DNA: TGTGCCAGCAGCTTTCGACAGGGGGGAACTAATGAAAAACTGTTTTTT. Protein: CASSFRQGGTNEKLFF. The variable domain in full, completed from reference TRBV14 and TRBJ1-4, reads EAGVTQFPSHSVIEKGQTVTLRCDPISGHDNLYWYRRVMGKEIKFLLHFVKESKQDESGMPNNRFLAERTGGTYSTLKVQPAELEDSGVYFCASSFRQGGTNEKLFFGSGTQLSVL.

This clone was picked up a small number of times. The V and J genes are TRBV5-4 and TRBJ1-1, with 10 bases fitting TRBD1. Germline V gives CDR1 SGHNT, CDR2 YYREEE (reference sequence). The CDR3 contains 14 residues. V dropped 4 bases and J dropped 11; count of bases not matched to a gene: 11. The CDR3, as DNA: TGTGCCAGCAGCCGCGGGACAGGGGAGTTTAGTGCTTTCTTT. This translates into CASSRGTGEFSAFF.

This chain connects TRBV30 to TRBJ2-7; 11 bases agree with TRBD1. The CDR3 totals 14 residues. Germline-derived CDR1 and CDR2 are GTSNPN and SVGIG (reference sequence). With 8 bases clipped from V and 5 bases from J, the junction kept 11 bases outside the gene matches. The chain's CDR3 is CAGVRDRGTDEQYF. CDR3 sequence (DNA): TGTGCCGGCGTCCGGGACAGGGGGACCGACGAGCAGTACTTC.

The rearrangement links TRBV19 to TRBJ1-1, with D possibly TRBD1 on 6 matching bases. This CDR3 region has 14 residues. From germline, CDR1 is LNHDA and CDR2 SQIVND (reference sequence). V was clipped by 6 bases and J by 1 base, with 12 bases between them. This chain's CDR3 is CASRGLDRNTEAFF. In DNA, the CDR3 is TGTGCCAGTAGGGGTTTGGACAGGAACACTGAAGCTTTCTTT. Using reference TRBV19 and TRBJ1-1 for the parts outside the CDR3, the full variable domain is DGGITQSPKYLFRKEGQNVTLSCEQNLNHDAMYWYRQDPGQGLRLIYYSQIVNDFQKGDIAEGYSVSREKKESFPLTVTSAQKNPTAFYLCASRGLDRNTEAFFGQGTRLTVV.

J is TRBJ2-1 and V is TRBV19; the D gene is possibly TRBD1 (6 bases). Germline loops: CDR1 LNHDA, CDR2 SQIVND (reference sequence). The CDR3 has 14 residues. V was cut by 3 bases and J by 7 bases, with 13 bases left in between. The DNA of the CDR3 is TGTGCCAGTAGTATCAGTAGGGGGAAGAATGAGCAGTTCTTC. Its protein product is CASSISRGKNEQFF.

The chain carries TRBV6-5 and TRBJ2-1; D possibly corresponds to TRBD1 (6 bases). The germline CDR1 and CDR2 sequences are MNHEY and SVGAGI. The CDR3 spans 14 residues. The V and J ends lost 6 bases and 5 bases respectively, with 14 bases between them. The CDR3 DNA follows: TGTGCCAGCAGCACCCCCGGACAGAACAATGAGCAGTTCTTC. Its translation: CASSTPGQNNEQFF.

There are a few counts of this clone. Distinct nucleotide sequences in the sample also encode this CDR3. The CDR3 is CASSTGRDQPQHF. CDR3 nucleotides: TGTGCCAGTAGCACGGGACGGGACCAGCCCCAGCATTTT. The chain employs TRBV19 and TRBJ1-5; D is perhaps TRBD1 (5 bases). Germline V gene data show CDR1 as LNHDA and CDR2 as SQIVND (reference sequence). The V end lost 6 bases, the J end lost 7 bases, and 13 bases lay between the germline ends. The CDR3 has 13 residues.

This chain joins TRBV2 and TRBJ1-1; 11 positions agree with TRBD1. The CDR3 totals 16 residues. Germline CDR1 is SNHLY and CDR2 is FYNNEI. Losses at the gene ends were 7 bases for V and 2 bases for J; bases not matched to a gene: 9. This CDR3 is CASTKGGQGANTEAFF. CDR3 nucleotide sequence: TGTGCCAGCACAAAGGGAGGACAGGGGGCAAACACTGAAGCTTTCTTT.

V usage is TRBV7-3 and J usage is TRBJ2-4, with 10 bases lining up with TRBD1. The CDR3 totals 13 residues. CDR1 SGHTA and CDR2 FQGTGA come from the germline V gene. After removal of 5 bases from V and 14 bases from J, the junction contained 9 bases not matched to a gene. CDR3 DNA sequence: TGTGCCAGCAGCCAAAGGACAGGGGGGACCAAGTACTTC. Translation: CASSQRTGGTKYF.

The chain uses TRBV9 and TRBJ2-1; 15 nucleotides align to TRBD2. Germline V gene data show CDR1 as SGDLS and CDR2 as YYNGEE. This CDR3 has 18 residues. With V trimmed by 2 bases and J by 4 bases, 7 bases remained unmatched. This CDR3 reads CASSVRPGTSGGYNEQFF. The CDR3 DNA sequence: TGTGCCAGCAGCGTCCGTCCCGGGACTAGCGGGGGGTACAATGAGCAGTTCTTC.

This clone appeared a few times. The V call is TRBV5-1, the J call TRBJ1-1; D is unclear. CDR3 length: 15 residues. Germline lookup yields CDR1 SGHRS and CDR2 YFSETQ. Trimming took off 1 base at V and 0 bases at J, with 10 bases between the two ends. The CDR3 DNA is TGCGCCAGCAGCTTGAGGCAGGATATGAACACTGAAGCTTTCTTT. It yields the protein CASSLRQDMNTEAFF.

In its sample, this clone was seen a few times. The rearrangement links TRBV7-2 to TRBJ1-5; D not certain. The V end was cut by 1 base, the J end by 3 bases, with 10 bases between. Germline lookup yields CDR1 SGHTA and CDR2 FQGNSA. This CDR3 spans 15 amino acids. The CDR3 reads CASSLVYGDNQPQHF. Here the CDR3 DNA reads TGTGCCAGCAGCTTAGTTTATGGGGACAATCAGCCCCAGCATTTT.

This chain links TRBV9 with TRBJ2-6; the D gene could be TRBD1 or TRBD2 (7 bases each). With 4 bases removed from V and 2 bases from J, the gap between germline ends came to 16 bases. The CDR3 has 17 residues. Germline V gives CDR1 SGDLS, CDR2 YYNGEE. Here the CDR3 DNA reads TGTGCCAGCAGCCTCCAGGGGGGGTCGACTGGGGCCAACGTCCTGACTTTC. Translating gives CASSLQGGSTGANVLTF.

The rearrangement links TRBV2 to TRBJ1-5; no reliable D call. The V end was cut by 5 bases, the J end by 3 bases, with 14 bases between. Germline V CDR1 and CDR2: SNHLY, FYNNEI. This CDR3 is 15 amino acids long. The chain's CDR3 is CASSFGQASNQPQHF. Here the CDR3 DNA reads TGTGCCAGCAGTTTTGGTCAGGCGTCCAATCAGCCCCAGCATTTT. Combining the CDR3 with reference TRBV2 and TRBJ1-5 gives the whole variable domain EPEVTQTPSHQVTQMGQEVILRCVPISNHLYFYWYRQILGQKVEFLVSFYNNEISEKSEIFDDQFSVERPDGSNFTLKIRSTKLEDSAMYFCASSFGQASNQPQHFGDGTRLSIL.

This clone is deemed medium-sized. DNA for the CDR3: TGCGCCAGCAGGGGGACGGGGAGGGCGGACGAGCAGTACGTC. It translates to CASRGTGRADEQYV. The chain joins TRBV5-1 to TRBJ2-7; 7 bases line up with TRBD2. This CDR3 is 14 amino acids long. Germline V gene lookup returns CDR1 SGHRS and CDR2 YFSETQ. Losses at the gene ends were 5 bases for V and 5 bases for J; bases not matched to a gene: 10.

V gene TRBV5-1 combines with J gene TRBJ1-1, with 7 bases fitting TRBD1. This CDR3 has 15 residues. V lost 4 bases and J lost 1; bases outside the gene matches: 7. Per germline, CDR1 SGHRS and CDR2 YFSETQ. CDR3 region: CASSPRDSKNTEAFF. CDR3 DNA sequence: TGCGCCAGCAGCCCTCGGGACAGTAAGAACACTGAAGCTTTCTTT.

This clone was detected a few times. The chain couples TRBV6-5 to TRBJ1-2; D unresolved. V dropped 5 bases and J dropped 13 bases, with 17 bases sitting between them. The V gene's germline CDR1 is MNHEY and CDR2 SVGAGI. There are 12 residues in the CDR3. CDR3 sequence reads: CASSTPPWGPTF. In DNA form, the CDR3 reads TGTGCCAGCAGTACCCCTCCCTGGGGTCCCACCTTC.

The chain joins TRBV27 to TRBJ1-2; 7 nucleotides line up with TRBD1. Germline-derived CDR1 and CDR2 are MNHEY and SMNVEV (reference sequence). V lost 3 bases to trimming and J lost 4 bases; unmatched junction nucleotides: 8. This CDR3 contains 15 residues. The CDR3 here is CASSFGGGFSYGYTF. The CDR3 coding sequence is TGTGCCAGCAGTTTTGGAGGGGGCTTTTCCTATGGCTACACCTTC.

This sequence joins TRBV5-4 and TRBJ1-6; no clear D gene. Germline V gene sequence: CDR1 SGHNT, CDR2 YYREEE (reference sequence). The CDR3 is 14 residues long. V was cut by 4 bases and J by 5 bases, with 10 bases left in between. The CDR3 sequence is CASSQGGNNSPLHF. CDR3 coding DNA: TGTGCCAGCAGCCAAGGTGGGAATAATTCACCCCTCCACTTT.

The chain has TRBV6-2 or TRBV6-3 and TRBJ2-2; 11 nucleotides match TRBD2. Germline assignment: CDR1 MNHEY and CDR2 SVGEGT. CDR3 size: 18 residues. Trimming removed 4 bases from V and 5 bases from J; junction bases left unmatched: 12. For the CDR3, the DNA is TGTGCCAGCAGTTCCTCTGTTAGCGGGGGGGCCCGGACCGGGGAGCTGTTTTTT. This codes for CASSSSVSGGARTGELFF.